This TCR beta chain came from a study of blood T cell repertoires in COVID-19. Study context: Researchers got acute and convalescent COVID-19 samples from the United States, Italy and Spain. T cells, B-cell-depleted T cells, or PBMCs supplied cDNA or gDNA.

Authors' processing steps: Amplifying reference gene primers gave estimates of nucleated cell counts. Sequenced by immunoSEQ multiplex PCR; TCRdb stores in-frame clones only, minus some. The V and J calls and clone size were taken over from that table, and D and trimming were inferred from the DNA. This table holds 100,000 to 150,000 clones, about 89% found once. CDR3 length: 13 amino acids. V was trimmed by 7 bases and J by 9 bases, leaving 16 bases between them. Germline CDR1 and CDR2: MNHEY and SVGAGI. This TCR was sampled from a man over 45 with active COVID-19. The chain combines TRBV6-5 with TRBJ2-1, with D possibly being TRBD1 (6 bases). Sample: peripheral blood. CDR3 loop: CASNRGKEGEQFF. CDR3 DNA: TGTGCCAGCAATAGGGGGAAGGAAGGTGAGCAGTTCTTC.